Presented here are 5 T cell receptor beta chains from one specimen sequenced in a study of blood T cell repertoires in COVID-19. Clones were read by immunoSEQ multiplex PCR, and TCRdb kept only the in-frame ones, dropping some. The sample has about 220,000 clones, 80% seen once. Sequencing was performed on peripheral blood. These receptors came from a woman aged 70 to 79 with acute or convalescent COVID-19.

DNA for the CDR3: TGTGCCAGCAGCCAGTCACCCCGCTCCTACGAGCAGTACTTC. Translating it yields CASSQSPRSYEQYF. The chain combines TRBV27 with TRBJ2-7; D not resolved. CDR1 and CDR2 from the germline V gene are MNHEY and SMNVEV (reference sequence). The CDR3 sequence is 14 residues long. Deletions cut 6 bases from V and 0 bases from J, with 12 bases between.

V usage is TRBV25-1 and J usage is TRBJ1-1, with TRBD1 matching over 8 bases. With 4 bases clipped from V and 3 bases from J, the junction kept 7 bases outside the gene matches. Germline assignment: CDR1 MGHDK and CDR2 SYGVNS. This CDR3 is built from 15 residues. The CDR3 coding sequence is TGTGCCAGCAGTGGAGTAACGGACAGGGACACTGAAGCTTTCTTT. Residues: CASSGVTDRDTEAFF.

This clone was detected once. V is TRBV2 and J is TRBJ1-1; the D is unclear. Germline CDR1 SNHLY, CDR2 FYNNEI. The germline V and J ends were trimmed by 7 bases and 2 bases, with 26 bases remaining between them. This CDR3 has 18 residues. The CDR3 spells CASIGGRGILLTNTEAFF. As DNA, the CDR3 is TGTGCCAGCATCGGAGGGCGTGGGATTTTATTAACTAACACTGAAGCTTTCTTT.

The V call is TRBV5-4, the J call TRBJ2-7, with D perhaps matching TRBD1 (5 bases). Germline CDR1 SGHNT, CDR2 YYREEE (reference sequence). This CDR3 comprises 13 residues. V was pared by 4 bases and J by 1 base, with 9 bases between. The CDR3: CASSTGPSYEQYF. As DNA, the CDR3 is TGTGCCAGCAGCACAGGACCGTCCTACGAGCAGTACTTC.

There are a few counts of this clone. The chain joins TRBV2 to TRBJ2-7, with 9 bases fitting TRBD1. Trimming at V came to 8 bases and at J to 3 bases, leaving 5 bases not matched to a gene. Per the germline V gene, CDR1 is SNHLY and CDR2 is FYNNEI. This CDR3 is 13 amino acids long. CDR3: CASSGTGSYEQYF. CDR3 coding DNA: TGTGCCAGCTCCGGGACAGGGAGCTACGAGCAGTACTTC. The full variable domain, completed using reference TRBV2 and TRBJ2-7, is EPEVTQTPSHQVTQMGQEVILRCVPISNHLYFYWYRQILGQKVEFLVSFYNNEISEKSEIFDDQFSVERPDGSNFTLKIRSTKLEDSAMYFCASSGTGSYEQYFGPGTRLTVT.